The 11 T cell receptor beta chains below were found in one sample sequenced in a study of blood T cell repertoires in COVID-19. Profiled with immunoSEQ multiplex PCR; TCRdb holds only in-frame clones, not every one. The sample holds about 270,000 clones, 88% seen once. Source material: peripheral blood. The origin of the receptors is a man aged 60 to 69 who had recovered from COVID-19.

This chain links TRBV2 with TRBJ1-4; no clear D. This CDR3 comprises 15 residues. Deletions cut 6 bases from V and 0 bases from J, with 11 bases between. The germline V gene encodes CDR1 SNHLY and CDR2 FYNNEI. The CDR3 nucleotides read TGTGCCAGCAGCCATGACATCTCAACTAATGAAAAACTGTTTTTT. Its translation is CASSHDISTNEKLFF.

The chain links TRBV14 to TRBJ1-4; the D gene is possibly TRBD1 (5 bases). The germline V gene has CDR1 SGHDN and CDR2 FVKESK. Trimming pared 3 bases from V and 5 bases from J, leaving 7 bases between. The CDR3 has 13 residues. CDR3 DNA: TGTGCCAGCAGCCAGACAGAGAATGAAAAACTGTTTTTT. Protein: CASSQTENEKLFF.

V usage is TRBV7-3 and J usage is TRBJ2-3; D call uncertain. Per germline, CDR1 SGHTA and CDR2 FQGTGA. Trimming removed 5 bases at V and 1 base at J, with 7 bases between. CDR3 size: 13 residues. CDR3 in amino acids: CASSPQGTDTQYF. For the CDR3, the DNA is TGTGCCAGCAGCCCGCAGGGCACAGATACGCAGTATTTT.

The chain has TRBV13 and TRBJ1-1, with D unresolved. CDR3 size: 17 residues. Trimming shortened V by 0 bases and J by 1 base, and 15 bases separated the two germline ends. Per germline, CDR1 PRHDT and CDR2 FYEKMQ (reference sequence). This chain's CDR3 is CASSLGSLRQANTEAFF. As DNA, the CDR3 is TGTGCCAGCAGCTTAGGGTCCCTCCGCCAAGCGAACACTGAAGCTTTCTTT.

The V and J genes are TRBV12-3 or TRBV12-4 and TRBJ1-2, with TRBD1 identical over 9 bases. CDR3 size: 12 residues. V was pared by 3 bases and J by 13 bases, with 6 bases of the junction left unmatched. CDR3 amino acids: CASSFPGTGPTF. The DNA of the CDR3 is TGTGCCAGCAGTTTCCCCGGGACAGGGCCCACCTTC.

The chain links TRBV7-9 to TRBJ1-1; TRBD1 aligns across 9 bases. The CDR3 runs 15 residues. Trimming took 3 bases from V and 1 from J; bases not matched to a gene: 3. In germline, CDR1 is SEHNR, CDR2 FQNEAQ (reference sequence). The DNA for the CDR3 is TGTGCCAGCAGCTTTCCGGGACAGGGGAACACTGAAGCTTTCTTT. This gives the protein CASSFPGQGNTEAFF.

The chain has TRBV6-1 and TRBJ1-1, with 7 bases lining up with TRBD1. The germline CDR1 and CDR2 sequences are MNHNS and SASEGT. J gave up 10 bases and V 2 bases, and 19 bases lay outside the gene matches. This CDR3 is built from 17 residues. CDR3 nucleotide sequence: TGTGCCAGCAGTGAAAGAGCGTTTAGGGGGCGCCTTCCTGGAGCTTTCTTT. Protein product: CASSERAFRGRLPGAFF.

The J gene is TRBJ1-4, the V gene TRBV6-1; 8 positions agree with TRBD1. The CDR3 has 16 amino acids. Germline V gene sequence: CDR1 MNHNS, CDR2 SASEGT. V gave up 0 bases and J gave up 8 bases; unmatched junction bases: 8. The CDR3 coding sequence is TGTGCCAGCAGTGAAGCGCGCAACAGGGGGAGGGAAAAACTGTTTTTT. This sequence encodes CASSEARNRGREKLFF.

This clone showed up just once. The chain has TRBV11-3 and TRBJ2-5; no reliable D call. Trimming pared 6 bases from V and 0 bases from J, leaving 8 bases between. CDR1 and CDR2 from the germline V gene are SGHNT and YENEEA. The CDR3 covers 13 residues. The CDR3 region is CASRGTNQETQYF. CDR3 coding DNA: TGTGCCAGCAGGGGCACCAACCAAGAGACCCAGTACTTC.

About this clone itself: The same CDR3 arises from other DNA sequences in this sample as well. The chain recombines TRBV19 with TRBJ1-1; D possibly corresponds to TRBD1 (6 bases). Germline V gene lookup returns CDR1 LNHDA and CDR2 SQIVND (reference sequence). CDR3 length equals 14 residues. Trimming took off 2 bases at V and 1 base at J, with 8 bases between the two ends. CDR3 protein: CASSIWGQNTEAFF. CDR3 nucleotides: TGTGCCAGTAGTATATGGGGGCAGAACACTGAAGCTTTCTTT.

The chain employs TRBV7-2 and TRBJ1-6; 8 nucleotides agree with TRBD1. The CDR3 has 14 residues. V trimming: 4 bases; J trimming: 10 bases; junction bases outside the gene matches: 6. Germline CDR1 reads SGHTA; CDR2 reads FQGNSA. The CDR3 region has the DNA TGTGCCAGCAGCTCTGGACAGGGATACTCACCCCTCCACTTT. This translates into CASSSGQGYSPLHF.